These 10 T cell receptor beta chains came from one sample sequenced in a study of shared clonotypes between healthy human individuals. The protocol was immunoSEQ multiplex PCR, while the TCRdb copy is restricted to in-frame clones and leaves out a portion. The sample records 1,500,000 or so clones, around 95% being singletons. The source material was naive CD4+ T cells sorted from blood. The sample's subset: CD45RA+ positively selected. The receptors here all came from a young man in good health.

The chain carries TRBV2 and TRBJ2-5; 9 bases align to TRBD2. Germline-derived CDR1 and CDR2 are SNHLY and FYNNEI. V was clipped by 4 bases and J by 2 bases; unmatched bases: 8. The length of the CDR3 is 16 residues. CDR3 amino acids: CASSAGLAGAQETQYF. The CDR3 coding sequence is TGTGCCAGCAGTGCGGGTTTAGCGGGAGCGCAAGAGACCCAGTACTTC.

The rearrangement joins TRBV15 to TRBJ2-1; 12 bases fit TRBD2. Germline CDR1 reads LNHNV; CDR2 reads YYDKDF (reference sequence). The CDR3 spans 17 residues. The V and J ends lost 2 bases and 6 bases, in that order; junction bases with no gene match: 8. The CDR3: CATSRRPSGRGVNEQFF. Here the CDR3 DNA reads TGTGCCACCAGCAGAAGACCTAGCGGGAGGGGCGTCAATGAGCAGTTCTTC.

The J gene is TRBJ2-5, the V gene TRBV30, with 8 positions matching TRBD1. Germline lookup yields CDR1 GTSNPN and CDR2 SVGIG (reference sequence). The J segment lost 5 bases and the V segment lost 0 bases, leaving 8 bases of the junction unmatched. The CDR3 spans 15 residues. The CDR3 region is CAWSVQGGLSETQYF. CDR3 DNA sequence: TGTGCCTGGAGTGTACAGGGGGGTCTAAGTGAGACCCAGTACTTC.

This sequence joins TRBV18 and TRBJ2-2; a weak D match, TRBD2 (5 bases). The germline gives CDR1 KGHSH, CDR2 LQKENI. Trimming took 2 bases from V and 5 from J, leaving 15 bases between them. CDR3 length equals 16 residues. The CDR3 region has the DNA TGTGCCAGCTCACCAAGGTCCCGGGGAAATACCGGGGAGCTGTTTTTT. Its protein product is CASSPRSRGNTGELFF. Drawing the rest from reference TRBV18 and TRBJ2-2, the complete variable domain is NAGVMQNPRHLVRRRGQEARLRCSPMKGHSHVYWYRQLPEEGLKFMVYLQKENIIDESGMPKERFSAEFPKEGPSILRIQQVVRGDSAAYFCASSPRSRGNTGELFFGEGSRLTVL.

The V call is TRBV19, the J call TRBJ2-5; the match to TRBD2 covers 9 bases. V was clipped by 9 bases and J by 2 bases; unmatched bases: 10. Germline CDR1 is LNHDA and CDR2 is SQIVND (reference sequence). The CDR3 length is 15 residues. CDR3 coding DNA: TGTGCCAGCGGCCCGGGGACTAGCAGACAAGAGACCCAGTACTTC. Protein sequence: CASGPGTSRQETQYF.

In its sample, this clone was seen once. The chain couples TRBV19 to TRBJ1-3; no firm D call. Between the trimmed V and J ends, which lost 6 bases and 1 base, there was a span of 16 bases. CDR1 LNHDA and CDR2 SQIVND come from the germline V gene (reference sequence). The CDR3 consists of 16 residues. The chain's CDR3 is CASRPMREGSGNTIYF. The CDR3, as DNA: TGTGCCAGTAGGCCTATGAGGGAAGGATCTGGAAACACCATATATTTT. Full variable domain (remainder filled in from reference TRBV19 and TRBJ1-3): DGGITQSPKYLFRKEGQNVTLSCEQNLNHDAMYWYRQDPGQGLRLIYYSQIVNDFQKGDIAEGYSVSREKKESFPLTVTSAQKNPTAFYLCASRPMREGSGNTIYFGEGSWLTVV.

V usage is TRBV10-3 and J usage is TRBJ1-2; 9 nucleotides line up with TRBD1. The V segment lost 8 bases and the J segment 10 bases; nucleotides outside the gene matches: 11. In germline, CDR1 is ENHRY, CDR2 SYGVKD. CDR3 size: 13 residues. Here the CDR3 DNA reads TGTGCCATCGACCCCGGGACAGGGTCACACTACACCTTC. Its protein is CAIDPGTGSHYTF.

The rearrangement uses TRBV9 and TRBJ1-1; D ambiguous. CDR3 length: 13 amino acids. Germline V gene lookup returns CDR1 SGDLS and CDR2 YYNGEE. Trimming shortened V by 4 bases and J by 10 bases, and 17 bases separated the two germline ends. The CDR3 nucleotides are TGTGCCAGCAGCACCGGCCCAGAGAACGGAGCTTTCTTT. It is translated as CASSTGPENGAFF. The full variable domain, rest sourced from reference TRBV9 and TRBJ1-1, is DSGVTQTPKHLITATGQRVTLRCSPRSGDLSVYWYQQSLDQGLQFLIQYYNGEERAKGNILERFSAQQFPDLHSELNLSSLELGDSALYFCASSTGPENGAFFGQGTRLTVV.

The chain employs TRBV7-9 and TRBJ1-3, with D hard to call. V was pared by 2 bases and J by 4 bases, with 15 bases between. The CDR3 runs 16 residues. Germline lookup yields CDR1 SEHNR and CDR2 FQNEAQ (reference sequence). The CDR3 bases are TGTGCCAGCAGCTTATTAACGGAATTGGAAGGAAACACCATATATTTT. Protein product: CASSLLTELEGNTIYF.

This rearrangement joins TRBV18 to TRBJ2-3; 10 bases map to TRBD2. This CDR3 has 17 amino acids. The V gene end was trimmed by 3 bases and the J gene end by 2 bases; junction bases not matched to a gene: 8. The germline V gene has CDR1 KGHSH and CDR2 LQKENI. CDR3 in DNA: TGTGCCAGCTCACCCACCCCAACTAGCGGGATCACAGATACGCAGTATTTT. As protein: CASSPTPTSGITDTQYF.